Each of the 15 T cell receptor beta chains below was sequenced from the same sample in a study of blood T cell repertoires in COVID-19. Data came from immunoSEQ multiplex PCR; TCRdb stores just in-frame clones and leaves some out. Among around 61,000 clones, around nine tenths were seen once, and the ten largest hold 1.3% to 1.5%. The sample was peripheral blood. The receptors derive from a man in his sixties with acute or convalescent COVID-19.

The chain links TRBV27 to TRBJ2-2; D unclear. The CDR3 has 14 residues. Germline-derived CDR1 and CDR2 are MNHEY and SMNVEV (reference sequence). The V end lost 5 bases, the J end lost 7 bases, and 14 bases lay between the germline ends. DNA for the CDR3: TGTGCCAGCAGTCGGAGCGAAATTGGCGGGGAGCTGTTTTTT. Protein: CASSRSEIGGELFF.

V and J are TRBV19 and TRBJ2-2; 16 bases are a match to TRBD2. The CDR3 runs to 19 residues. From germline, CDR1 is LNHDA and CDR2 SQIVND (reference sequence). J gave up 5 bases and V 3 bases, and 9 bases lay outside the gene matches. As DNA, the CDR3 is TGTGCCAGTAGTATCGCCCTGGGACTAGCGGGGGGGGAGACCGGGGAGCTGTTTTTT. Residues: CASSIALGLAGGETGELFF. Combining the CDR3 with reference TRBV19 and TRBJ2-2 gives the whole variable domain DGGITQSPKYLFRKEGQNVTLSCEQNLNHDAMYWYRQDPGQGLRLIYYSQIVNDFQKGDIAEGYSVSREKKESFPLTVTSAQKNPTAFYLCASSIALGLAGGETGELFFGEGSRLTVL.

The V and J genes are TRBV2 and TRBJ1-4; the D is unclear. There are 20 residues in the CDR3. The germline V gene has CDR1 SNHLY and CDR2 FYNNEI. V was shortened by 2 bases and J by 0 bases, with 22 bases between the two germline ends. DNA for the CDR3: TGTGCCAGCAGTGAATTGTTAGTATTTGGGCAGTTGGCAACTAATGAAAAACTGTTTTTT. Translating gives CASSELLVFGQLATNEKLFF. Full variable domain (remainder filled in from reference TRBV2 and TRBJ1-4): EPEVTQTPSHQVTQMGQEVILRCVPISNHLYFYWYRQILGQKVEFLVSFYNNEISEKSEIFDDQFSVERPDGSNFTLKIRSTKLEDSAMYFCASSELLVFGQLATNEKLFFGSGTQLSVL.

This sequence joins TRBV14 and TRBJ2-1; 9 bases map to TRBD1. Germline lookup yields CDR1 SGHDN and CDR2 FVKESK. J gave up 6 bases and V 6 bases, and 3 bases lay outside the gene matches. CDR3 size: 13 residues. The CDR3 DNA reads as TGTGCCAGCAGTCAGACAGGGGGCAATGAGCAGTTCTTC. It translates to CASSQTGGNEQFF.

This clone was recorded once. V and J are TRBV7-2 and TRBJ2-3, with 14 bases matching TRBD2. Germline V gene sequence: CDR1 SGHTA, CDR2 FQGNSA. There are 17 residues in the CDR3. V was pared by 3 bases and J by 2 bases, with 4 bases of the junction left unmatched. CDR3 in amino acids: CASSFRTSGGLTDTQYF. The CDR3 nucleotides read TGTGCCAGCAGCTTCCGGACTAGCGGGGGGCTCACAGATACGCAGTATTTT. The whole variable domain, remainder taken from reference TRBV7-2 and TRBJ2-3, is GAGVSQSPSNKVTEKGKDVELRCDPISGHTALYWYRQSLGQGLEFLIYFQGNSAPDKSGLPSDRFSAERTGGSVSTLTIQRTQQEDSAVYLCASSFRTSGGLTDTQYFGPGTRLTVL.

This chain links TRBV4-1 with TRBJ2-3, with TRBD1 as a possible D gene (5 bases). Between the trimmed V and J ends, which lost 8 bases and 5 bases, there was a span of 17 bases. Germline assignment: CDR1 MGHRA and CDR2 YSYEKL. This CDR3 is built from 14 residues. The CDR3 DNA sequence: TGCGCCAGCTCGCAAGGACAACTAATAGATACGCAGTATTTT. It yields the protein CASSQGQLIDTQYF.

The V call is TRBV3-1 (or the pseudogene TRBV3-2), the J call TRBJ1-2; D is perhaps TRBD1 (5 bases). CDR1 is LGHDT and CDR2 is YNNKEL in the germline V gene (reference sequence). This CDR3 has 14 amino acids. The ends were cut back, 3 bases at V and 8 bases at J, with 16 bases in the middle. CDR3 DNA sequence: TGTGCCAGCAGCCACTCAGGAGTCCGGGGGGGCTACACCTTC. Translation gives CASSHSGVRGGYTF.

This chain joins TRBV12-3 or TRBV12-4 and TRBJ1-2; a possible D gene is TRBD1 (6 bases). The CDR3 has 11 residues. V lost 8 bases and J lost 8, with 12 bases in between. DNA of the CDR3: TGTGCCAGCGGGGGACATCAAGGCTACACCTTC. This translates into CASGGHQGYTF.

The V and J genes are TRBV14 and TRBJ2-3; tentative D call: TRBD1 (5 bases). The germline CDR1 and CDR2 sequences are SGHDN and FVKESK. Trimming took off 8 bases at V and 7 bases at J, with 13 bases between the two ends. The CDR3 contains 12 residues. CDR3: CASAQVGNTQYF. As DNA, the CDR3 is TGTGCCAGCGCACAGGTGGGGAATACGCAGTATTTT.

V and J are TRBV3-1 (or the pseudogene TRBV3-2) and TRBJ1-4, with 8 bases fitting TRBD1. Germline CDR1 is LGHDT and CDR2 is YNNKEL (reference sequence). V dropped 2 bases and J dropped 0; count of bases not matched to a gene: 8. The CDR3 consists of 18 residues. The CDR3 coding sequence is TGTGCCAGCAGCCAACGTTCAGGGGGCGGTGCAACTAATGAAAAACTGTTTTTT. Residues: CASSQRSGGGATNEKLFF.

This rearrangement joins TRBV19 to TRBJ2-7, with 7 bases aligning to TRBD1. The CDR3 sequence is 14 residues long. The germline V gene has CDR1 LNHDA and CDR2 SQIVND (reference sequence). V was clipped by 7 bases and J by 4 bases; unmatched bases: 10. CDR3 protein: CASTPGQNSYEQYF. CDR3 coding DNA: TGTGCCAGTACCCCGGGACAGAACAGTTACGAGCAGTACTTC.

The chain carries TRBV6-6 and TRBJ1-5; tentatively, D is TRBD1 (5 bases). Trimming took off 6 bases at V and 6 bases at J, with 15 bases between the two ends. The V gene's germline CDR1 is MNHNY and CDR2 SVGAGI (reference sequence). The CDR3 loop spans 14 amino acids. The CDR3 coding sequence is TGTGCCAGCAGCATATATACAGGCGTTCAGCCCCAGCATTTT. This translates into CASSIYTGVQPQHF.

J is TRBJ2-3 and V is TRBV7-2; D not resolved. The CDR3 spans 13 residues. In germline, CDR1 is SGHTA, CDR2 FQGNSA. Trimming cost V 3 bases and J 2 bases, with 6 bases left between them. The CDR3 nucleotides read TGTGCCAGCAGCTTCACAGTCACAGATACGCAGTATTTT. Its translation is CASSFTVTDTQYF. Using reference TRBV7-2 and TRBJ2-3 for the parts outside the CDR3, the full variable domain is GAGVSQSPSNKVTEKGKDVELRCDPISGHTALYWYRQSLGQGLEFLIYFQGNSAPDKSGLPSDRFSAERTGGSVSTLTIQRTQQEDSAVYLCASSFTVTDTQYFGPGTRLTVL.

The genes are TRBV30 and TRBJ1-2, with D hard to call. Looked up from germline, CDR1 is GTSNPN and CDR2 is SVGIG (reference sequence). V lost 4 bases to trimming and J lost 7 bases, with 16 bases between them. The CDR3 covers 13 residues. The CDR3 here is CAWKPTAGVGYTF. The DNA of the CDR3 is TGTGCCTGGAAACCTACAGCCGGCGTTGGCTACACCTTC.

V and J are TRBV14 and TRBJ2-1, with 8 bases identical to TRBD2. The V and J ends lost 4 bases and 7 bases, in that order; junction bases with no gene match: 9. The CDR3 is 15 amino acids. Germline values: CDR1 SGHDN, CDR2 FVKESK. This chain's CDR3 is CASSPLKRGWNEQFF. The CDR3 region has the DNA TGTGCCAGCAGCCCTCTGAAGCGGGGGTGGAATGAGCAGTTCTTC.